Listed here are 5 T cell receptor beta chains from one sample, sequenced in a study of shared clonotypes between healthy human individuals. Method: immunoSEQ multiplex PCR; TCRdb's copy keeps in-frame clones and lacks some. The sample lists about 1.5 million clones, around 98% occurring once. The source material was naive CD4+ T cells sorted from blood. Subset given: CD45RA+ positively selected. The receptors stem from a man between 25 and 39 years old in good health.

The V and J genes are TRBV29-1 and TRBJ2-7; a possible D gene is TRBD2 (6 bases). The CDR3 totals 13 residues. CDR1 and CDR2 (germline): SQVTM, ANQGSEA. V shed 4 bases and J shed 5 bases, with 15 bases lying between them. CDR3 bases: TGCAGCGTTGTTACTTTAGCGGCTCACGAGCAGTACTTC. It yields the protein CSVVTLAAHEQYF.

This chain connects TRBV27 to TRBJ2-1, with D maybe TRBD2 (6 bases). Germline V gene lookup returns CDR1 MNHEY and CDR2 SMNVEV (reference sequence). The CDR3 is made up of 16 amino acids. Trimming shortened V by 7 bases and J by 1 base, and 17 bases separated the two germline ends. The CDR3 loop is CASTPLWGRSYNEQFF. CDR3 nucleotide sequence: TGTGCCAGCACCCCTTTATGGGGGAGGTCCTACAATGAGCAGTTCTTC.

Notes on this clone: Other DNA sequences of this sample code for an identical CDR3. V is TRBV9 and J is TRBJ1-5, with TRBD1 as a possible D gene (5 bases). Trimming cost V 2 bases and J 2 bases, with 11 bases left between them. From germline, CDR1 is SGDLS and CDR2 YYNGEE. The CDR3 is 15 amino acids. The CDR3 sequence: CASSVGGDGNQPQHF. The DNA of the CDR3 is TGTGCCAGCAGCGTCGGGGGGGATGGCAATCAGCCCCAGCATTTT. The variable domain in full, completed from reference TRBV9 and TRBJ1-5, reads DSGVTQTPKHLITATGQRVTLRCSPRSGDLSVYWYQQSLDQGLQFLIQYYNGEERAKGNILERFSAQQFPDLHSELNLSSLELGDSALYFCASSVGGDGNQPQHFGDGTRLSIL.

The gene calls are TRBV21-1 and TRBJ1-5. TRBV21-1 is assigned pseudogene status. The CDR3 covers 21 residues. The CDR3 loop reads CASSTPYSWSVALCSNQPQHF. CDR3 bases: TGTGCCAGCAGCACCCCCTACTCATGGAGCGTAGCACTGTGTAGCAATCAGCCCCAGCATTTT.

The gene calls are TRBV6-5 and TRBJ2-1; D perhaps matches TRBD1 (5 bases). The germline V and J ends were trimmed by 6 bases and 4 bases, with 16 bases remaining between them. Germline CDR1 and CDR2: MNHEY and SVGAGI. CDR3 length equals 15 residues. The CDR3 loop reads CASSPGRRIYNEQFF. For the CDR3, the DNA is TGTGCCAGCAGCCCAGGGCGGAGAATTTACAATGAGCAGTTCTTC.